The 25 T cell receptor beta chains below come from one sample, sequenced in a study of blood T cells in healthy people across ages. A J-beta primer mix and a sample-barcoded 5' primer were used in a second PCR of about 7 to 12 cycles. TCRdb ran MiXCR on the 5' RACE reads and lists one entry per CDR3 protein. The data show approximately 850,000 distinct CDR3 sequences, around 42% seen once. Sequencing was carried out using blood. All receptors come from a man aged 60 to 75 in good health.

V gene TRBV7-9 combines with J gene TRBJ2-7; the D gene could be TRBD1 or TRBD2 (5 bases each). The DNA end is a closer match to TRBJ2-5, so the J assignment may be wrong. From germline, CDR1 is SEHNR and CDR2 FQNEAQ (reference sequence). The CDR3 extends over 17 amino acids. For the CDR3, the DNA is TGTGCCAGCAGCCCAAGATTGGGGGTCTCAAAGCCGGAGACCCAGTACTTC. Translating gives CASSPRLGVSKPETQYF.

The chain has TRBV9 and TRBJ2-5, with TRBD1 matching 8 bases. The J call may be in error: the DNA end matches TRBJ2-7 better. The V gene's germline CDR1 is SGDLS and CDR2 YYNGEE. The CDR3 is 15 amino acids. This CDR3 reads CASSETPGQGSEQYF. As DNA, the CDR3 is TGTGCCAGCAGCGAAACCCCCGGACAGGGTTCCGAGCAGTACTTC.

The chain carries TRBV3-1 and TRBJ2-7; 9 bases map to TRBD2. The CDR3 spans 19 residues. V lost 0 bases, J lost 0 bases, and 12 bases stayed unmatched. CDR1 and CDR2 (germline): LGHDT, YNNKEL (reference sequence). The CDR3 DNA reads as TGTGCCAGCAGCCAAGATCTGAGTAGCGGGGGACCACCCTCCTACGAGCAGTACTTC. Its protein is CASSQDLSSGGPPSYEQYF.

This clonotype was detected only a few times. The V and J genes are TRBV11-2 and TRBJ2-3, with 13 nucleotides matching TRBD2. The J segment lost 9 bases and the V segment lost 5 bases, leaving 29 bases of the junction unmatched. Looked up from germline, CDR1 is SGHAT and CDR2 is FQNNGV. The CDR3 is 22 residues long. CDR3 coding DNA: TGTGCCAGCAGCCCAAATTACGCACAAAAAGGGACTAGCGGGGTGGCTCGGCGGACGCAGTATTTT. Translating it yields CASSPNYAQKGTSGVARRTQYF. The entire variable domain, with the rest obtained from reference TRBV11-2 and TRBJ2-3, is as follows: EAGVAQSPRYKIIEKRQSVAFWCNPISGHATLYWYQQILGQGPKLLIQFQNNGVVDDSQLPKDRFSAERLKGVDSTLKIQPAKLEDSAVYLCASSPNYAQKGTSGVARRTQYFGPGTRLTVL.

The chain uses TRBV4-3 and TRBJ2-2, with 10 nucleotides matching TRBD1. Germline lookup yields CDR1 LGHNA and CDR2 YSLEER. CDR3 length: 17 residues. Unmatched junction bases numbered 7, after V lost 0 bases and J lost 6 bases. The CDR3 coding sequence is TGCGCCAGCAGCCAAGATATCGGGACAGGGGTATCCGGGGAGCTGTTTTTT. It codes for CASSQDIGTGVSGELFF.

This clonotype was counted ten times or more. The rearrangement uses TRBV20-1 and TRBJ2-7; tentatively, D is TRBD1 (6 bases). The V end was cut by 1 base, the J end by 6 bases, with 13 bases between. This CDR3 is built from 13 residues. Germline V gene data show CDR1 as DFQATT and CDR2 as SNEGSKA (reference sequence). CDR3 region: CSARGVRGFEQYF. CDR3 in DNA: TGCAGTGCTAGAGGGGTCAGGGGATTCGAGCAGTACTTC.

This clonotype was counted only a few times. The V call is TRBV7-6, the J call TRBJ2-3; TRBD2 matches at 7 bases. Trimming took 1 base from V and 5 from J; bases not matched to a gene: 9. The CDR3 runs to 16 residues. From germline, CDR1 is SGHVS and CDR2 FNYEAQ. The DNA of the CDR3 is TGTGCCAGCAGCTTAGTTGGGGGGGAAACTGGAGATACGCAGTATTTT. It codes for CASSLVGGETGDTQYF.

This clonotype has more than one count but fewer than ten. The chain is built from TRBV25-1 and TRBJ1-2, with D possibly TRBD1 on 5 matching bases. Trimming took off 4 bases at V and 4 bases at J, with 13 bases between the two ends. CDR1 and CDR2 (germline): MGHDK, SYGVNS. The CDR3 runs 14 residues. DNA of the CDR3: TGTGCCAGCAGTGCGGGACCGAGCCTCTATGGCTACACCTTC. Its protein is CASSAGPSLYGYTF.

This clonotype was observed a handful of times. The J gene is TRBJ2-7, the V gene TRBV15; the D gene is possibly TRBD2 (6 bases). Trimming cost V 0 bases and J 6 bases, with 6 bases left between them. This CDR3 has 12 residues. Germline-derived CDR1 and CDR2 are LNHNV and YYDKDF (reference sequence). Written as DNA, the CDR3 is TGTGCCACCAGCAGAGAGGGAGGCGAGCAGTACTTC. Its protein product is CATSREGGEQYF.

The J gene is TRBJ1-1, the V gene TRBV6-1; 9 nucleotides agree with TRBD1. CDR1 is MNHNS and CDR2 is SASEGT in the germline V gene. The CDR3 runs 14 residues. The V and J ends lost 7 bases and 5 bases, in that order; junction bases with no gene match: 8. CDR3 DNA sequence: TGTGCCAGCAATACAGGGGGCGCGGGGACTGAAGCTTTCTTT. Residues: CASNTGGAGTEAFF.

In this sample, this clonotype turned up a few times. This chain joins TRBV11-2 and TRBJ2-1, with a weak D call TRBD1 (5 bases). Germline loops: CDR1 SGHAT, CDR2 FQNNGV. The ends were cut back, 1 base at V and 10 bases at J, with 11 bases in the middle. This CDR3 spans 13 amino acids. The CDR3 DNA reads as TGTGCCAGCAGCTTAGCCTCTAAGGGGGAGCAGTTCTTC. Protein product: CASSLASKGEQFF.

This clonotype was counted a few times. This rearrangement joins TRBV7-9 to TRBJ2-7, with 10 positions matching TRBD1. Germline assignment: CDR1 SEHNR and CDR2 FQNEAQ (reference sequence). The CDR3 extends over 15 amino acids. The J segment lost 2 bases and the V segment lost 4 bases, leaving 5 bases of the junction unmatched. DNA for the CDR3: TGTGCCAGCAGCTCCCGGGACAGGGGTGCCTACGAGCAGTACTTC. This encodes CASSSRDRGAYEQYF.

This clonotype was seen once. This chain joins TRBV5-6 and TRBJ2-4; D not resolved. The CDR3 length is 13 residues. The V gene lost 1 base and the J gene lost 13 bases, with 15 bases spanning the gap. Germline CDR1 and CDR2: SGHDT and YYEEEE. The CDR3 DNA is TGTGCCAGCAGCTTGCCGGCGGTCGTAGAGCAGTACTTC. It specifies CASSLPAVVEQYF.

The chain joins TRBV7-9 to TRBJ1-4; TRBD1 is a possible D gene (6 bases). Germline-derived CDR1 and CDR2 are SEHNR and FQNEAQ (reference sequence). The CDR3 contains 17 residues. The V gene lost 5 bases and the J gene lost 0 bases, with 16 bases spanning the gap. The DNA for the CDR3 is TGTGCCAGCAGCCCGACAGGAAAAGGATCAACTAATGAAAAACTGTTTTTT. This codes for CASSPTGKGSTNEKLFF.

This clonotype was counted a few times. The chain has TRBV20-1 and TRBJ1-2; 9 bases align to TRBD1. The germline CDR1 and CDR2 sequences are DFQATT and SNEGSKA (reference sequence). The trim removed 5 bases at V and 5 bases at J, leaving 12 bases unmatched. The CDR3 contains 15 residues. CDR3 in amino acids: CSAGQGSPRGYGYTF. DNA of the CDR3: TGCAGTGCTGGACAGGGGTCCCCTCGTGGTTATGGCTACACCTTC.

The chain uses TRBV13 and TRBJ1-2; weak D call: TRBD1 (5 bases). The germline CDR1 and CDR2 sequences are PRHDT and FYEKMQ (reference sequence). The CDR3 has 13 amino acids. V was cut by 8 bases and J by 7 bases, with 17 bases left in between. CDR3 in amino acids: CASEPRGRGGYTF. The CDR3 bases are TGTGCCAGCGAACCGCGGGGGAGAGGTGGCTACACCTTC.

The chain links TRBV2 to TRBJ1-1; D remains unclear. V dropped 4 bases and J dropped 9 bases, with 9 bases sitting between them. The CDR3 is 11 amino acids. Germline V gives CDR1 SNHLY, CDR2 FYNNEI. The chain's CDR3 is CASSAWEQAFF. DNA of the CDR3: TGTGCCAGCAGTGCGTGGGAACAAGCTTTCTTT.

This clonotype was picked up a small number of times. V usage is TRBV7-2 and J usage is TRBJ2-7, with a weak D call TRBD1 (6 bases). Germline CDR1 is SGHTA and CDR2 is FQGNSA. The CDR3 is 16 amino acids. Trimming cost V 5 bases and J 1 base, with 18 bases left between them. CDR3 bases: TGTGCCAGCAGCCCCCTCCTCCAACAGGGATCCTACGAGCAGTACTTC. This gives the protein CASSPLLQQGSYEQYF.

This clonotype was observed at least ten times. The chain recombines TRBV7-8 with TRBJ2-7; 11 nucleotides agree with TRBD1. Unmatched junction bases numbered 10, after V lost 4 bases and J lost 2 bases. Germline V CDR1 and CDR2: SGHVS, FQNEAQ. The CDR3 totals 17 residues. Here the CDR3 DNA reads TGTGCCAGCAGCTCCAGCCTACCGGGACAGGGGGCCTACGAGCAGTACTTC. Protein sequence: CASSSSLPGQGAYEQYF.

The rearrangement joins TRBV5-6 to TRBJ1-4; D gene unclear. The germline gives CDR1 SGHDT, CDR2 YYEEEE. The CDR3 loop spans 14 amino acids. V was shortened by 4 bases and J by 5 bases, with 12 bases between the two germline ends. In DNA form, the CDR3 reads TGTGCCAGCAGCATTCATCAACACAATGAAAAACTGTTTTTT. As protein: CASSIHQHNEKLFF.

This clonotype showed up just a few times. The chain recombines TRBV20-1 with TRBJ1-6; D not certain. The V and J ends lost 6 bases and 5 bases respectively, with 11 bases between them. CDR3 length: 13 amino acids. Germline V gives CDR1 DFQATT, CDR2 SNEGSKA (reference sequence). CDR3 sequence (DNA): TGCAGTGCGAGGCCAGAAAATAATTCACCCCTCCACTTT. It translates to CSARPENNSPLHF.

This clonotype was seen many times. This chain connects TRBV29-1 to TRBJ2-7; D call uncertain. The CDR3 is 13 amino acids. Trimming pared 7 bases from V and 3 bases from J, leaving 16 bases between. Germline V lookup: CDR1 SQVTM, CDR2 ANQGSEA. The CDR3: CSASSGALYEQYF. The CDR3, as DNA: TGCAGCGCCTCCTCAGGTGCCCTCTACGAGCAGTACTTC.

V gene TRBV5-1 combines with J gene TRBJ2-2; no reliable D call. The germline CDR1 and CDR2 sequences are SGHRS and YFSETQ. The V gene lost 4 bases and the J gene lost 6 bases, with 13 bases spanning the gap. This CDR3 region has 14 residues. Written as DNA, the CDR3 is TGCGCCAGCAGCATCGAGTCGGGCTCCGGGGAGCTGTTTTTT. It codes for CASSIESGSGELFF.

Ten or more counts support this clonotype. This chain links TRBV18 with TRBJ1-2; TRBD1 aligns across 7 bases. J gave up 3 bases and V 2 bases, and 0 bases lay outside the gene matches. Germline V gene lookup returns CDR1 KGHSH and CDR2 LQKENI. This CDR3 contains 13 residues. The CDR3 region is CASSPGTDYGYTF. The CDR3 DNA sequence: TGTGCCAGCTCACCAGGGACAGACTATGGCTACACCTTC.

This clonotype came up a few times. V gene TRBV6-8 combines with J gene TRBJ1-5; TRBD1 might be the D (6 bases). The CDR3 runs to 15 residues. The V gene lost 9 bases and the J gene lost 0 bases, with 15 bases spanning the gap. CDR1 MNHGY and CDR2 SAAAGT come from the germline V gene. The CDR3 protein is CAREKGGDSNQPQHF. CDR3 sequence (DNA): TGTGCCAGGGAGAAGGGGGGGGATAGCAATCAGCCCCAGCATTTT.